One and the same sample provided the 24 T cell receptor beta chains below, sequenced in a study of cytomegalovirus exposure and HLA in healthy donors. The PCR was carried out with 60 Vbeta primers and 13 Jbeta primers. Measured with immunoSEQ multiplex PCR; TCRdb has only the in-frame clones, and not every one. The table shows some 140,000 clones, with 65% to 80% occurring only once. Sequenced sample: PBMCs. Receptor source: a woman aged 45-60 years in good health and CMV-seropositive.

CDR3 DNA: TGTGCCTGGAGTGTACGGGGGGTAAAGGACGAGCAGTACTTC. Translation: CAWSVRGVKDEQYF. The chain carries TRBV30 and TRBJ2-7; 7 bases match TRBD2. Losses at the gene ends were 0 bases for V and 5 bases for J; bases not matched to a gene: 7. CDR1 is GTSNPN, CDR2 SVGIG, per germline (reference sequence). This CDR3 comprises 14 residues.

V gene TRBV7-6 combines with J gene TRBJ2-3, with 7 bases fitting TRBD1. Germline loops: CDR1 SGHVS, CDR2 FNYEAQ. Germline trimming cut 5 bases from V and 4 bases from J; bases unmatched to any gene: 12. CDR3 length: 16 residues. DNA for the CDR3: TGTGCCAGCAGCCCACAGACAGGGCGGGTAGCAGATACGCAGTATTTT. This codes for CASSPQTGRVADTQYF.

The rearrangement joins TRBV5-1 to TRBJ2-5; 12 nucleotides line up with TRBD2. This CDR3 comprises 16 residues. The trim removed 1 base at V and 5 bases at J, leaving 6 bases unmatched. In germline, CDR1 is SGHRS, CDR2 YFSETQ. The CDR3 DNA reads as TGCGCCAGCAGCTTGTCTAGCGGGGGGGCAGTCGAGACCCAGTACTTC. This encodes CASSLSSGGAVETQYF.

The chain is built from TRBV5-1 and TRBJ1-5; unclear D gene. V was cut by 0 bases and J by 2 bases, with 6 bases left in between. Germline V gene sequence: CDR1 SGHRS, CDR2 YFSETQ. CDR3 length equals 14 residues. The DNA of the CDR3 is TGCGCCAGCAGCTTGGACCGGGGCAATCAGCCCCAGCATTTT. Its translation: CASSLDRGNQPQHF.

This clone appeared once. The rearrangement uses TRBV6-1 and TRBJ1-5; D call uncertain. Trimming removed 6 bases at V and 5 bases at J, with 14 bases between. Germline CDR1 and CDR2: MNHNS and SASEGT. The CDR3 totals 14 residues. CDR3 DNA: TGTGCCAGCAGGGATGGAGGACTCCATCAGCCCCAGCATTTT. It yields the protein CASRDGGLHQPQHF.

The J gene is TRBJ2-3, the V gene TRBV19; TRBD2 agrees at 9 bases. The CDR3 runs to 16 residues. CDR1 is LNHDA and CDR2 is SQIVND in the germline V gene (reference sequence). V was clipped by 6 bases and J by 4 bases; unmatched bases: 11. The CDR3 DNA follows: TGTGCCAGTAGCCAATTCGCGGCGGGGGGGCCAGATACGCAGTATTTT. It codes for CASSQFAAGGPDTQYF.

This chain links TRBV5-1 with TRBJ1-1; D is perhaps TRBD1 (6 bases). Germline V CDR1 and CDR2: SGHRS, YFSETQ. V was pared by 4 bases and J by 0 bases, with 10 bases between. CDR3 length: 14 amino acids. CDR3 region: CASSITGLNTEAFF. In nucleotides, the CDR3 is TGCGCCAGCAGCATAACAGGGTTGAACACTGAAGCTTTCTTT.

The rearrangement links TRBV15 to TRBJ2-7; TRBD1 matches at 8 bases. This CDR3 comprises 13 residues. V trimming: 5 bases; J trimming: 4 bases; junction bases outside the gene matches: 4. From germline, CDR1 is LNHNV and CDR2 YYDKDF (reference sequence). CDR3: CATSPGQGYEQYF. For the CDR3, the DNA is TGTGCCACCAGCCCAGGACAGGGATACGAGCAGTACTTC. Full variable domain (missing parts from reference TRBV15 and TRBJ2-7): DAMVIQNPRYQVTQFGKPVTLSCSQTLNHNVMYWYQQKSSQAPKLLFHYYDKDFNNEADTPDNFQSRRPNTSFCFLDIRSPGLGDTAMYLCATSPGQGYEQYFGPGTRLTVT.

The rearrangement links TRBV7-9 to TRBJ1-1, with 9 positions matching TRBD1. CDR3 length: 15 amino acids. J was trimmed by 3 bases and V by 5 bases; bases with no gene match: 7. Per germline, CDR1 SEHNR and CDR2 FQNEAQ (reference sequence). The CDR3 nucleotides read TGTGCCAGCAGCCTAGAAACAGGGGGCTACACTGAAGCTTTCTTT. Amino acid sequence: CASSLETGGYTEAFF. Using reference TRBV7-9 and TRBJ1-1 for the parts outside the CDR3, the full variable domain is DTGVSQNPRHKITKRGQNVTFRCDPISEHNRLYWYRQTLGQGPEFLTYFQNEAQLEKSRLLSDRFSAERPKGSFSTLEIQRTEQGDSAMYLCASSLETGGYTEAFFGQGTRLTVV.

The chain has TRBV19 and TRBJ1-2; TRBD1 agrees at 7 bases. The CDR3 runs 15 residues. Per germline, CDR1 LNHDA and CDR2 SQIVND (reference sequence). The V and J ends lost 5 bases and 0 bases, in that order; junction bases with no gene match: 6. CDR3 DNA: TGTGCCAGTAGTGTAGGGGGCTTCGCTAACTATGGCTACACCTTC. Protein product: CASSVGGFANYGYTF.

The rearrangement uses TRBV28 and TRBJ2-7, with no clear D. Germline loops: CDR1 MDHEN, CDR2 SYDVKM. This CDR3 is 11 amino acids long. V was cut by 5 bases and J by 6 bases, with 8 bases left in between. The CDR3 sequence: CASSIRVEQYF. CDR3 DNA: TGTGCCAGCAGTATCCGGGTCGAGCAGTACTTC.

The J gene is TRBJ2-2, the V gene TRBV5-1; maybe TRBD1 (5 bases). The CDR3 has 17 residues. Germline lookup yields CDR1 SGHRS and CDR2 YFSETQ. V was shortened by 0 bases and J by 4 bases, with 16 bases between the two germline ends. This CDR3 is CASSLGVVVTGTGELFF. DNA for the CDR3: TGCGCCAGCAGCTTGGGTGTAGTAGTCACAGGCACCGGGGAGCTGTTTTTT.

The V and J genes are TRBV7-6 and TRBJ2-3; D not resolved. Trimming removed 0 bases at V and 5 bases at J, with 6 bases between. The germline V gene encodes CDR1 SGHVS and CDR2 FNYEAQ. The CDR3 consists of 13 residues. CDR3 protein: CASSLATGDTQYF. The CDR3 DNA is TGTGCCAGCAGCTTAGCAACCGGAGATACGCAGTATTTT.

The V call is TRBV11-3, the J call TRBJ2-2, with TRBD2 matching over 7 bases. V gave up 1 base and J gave up 2 bases; unmatched junction bases: 1. The germline V gene encodes CDR1 SGHNT and CDR2 YENEEA. CDR3 length: 15 amino acids. The CDR3 region has the DNA TGTGCCAGCAGCTTAGCGGGGGGAAACACCGGGGAGCTGTTTTTT. Protein product: CASSLAGGNTGELFF.

The rearrangement joins TRBV9 to TRBJ2-5, with TRBD1 as a possible D gene (7 bases). Trimming shortened V by 6 bases and J by 2 bases, and 20 bases separated the two germline ends. CDR1 and CDR2 from the germline V gene are SGDLS and YYNGEE. The CDR3 totals 16 residues. DNA for the CDR3: TGTGCCAGCAATCATTCACCAGGGGGGCGGCAAGAGACCCAGTACTTC. It yields the protein CASNHSPGGRQETQYF.

This clone occurred a few times. This rearrangement joins TRBV28 to TRBJ2-6, with TRBD1 identical over 7 bases. Germline V CDR1 and CDR2: MDHEN, SYDVKM. With 5 bases clipped from V and 1 base from J, the junction kept 14 bases outside the gene matches. This CDR3 is built from 19 residues. CDR3 in amino acids: CASSTTPGQSLSGANVLTF. The CDR3, as DNA: TGTGCCAGCAGTACTACTCCGGGACAGAGCTTATCTGGGGCCAACGTCCTGACTTTC.

This chain connects TRBV7-2 to TRBJ1-2, with 7 bases lining up with TRBD1. There are 14 residues in the CDR3. The V gene end was trimmed by 5 bases and the J gene end by 7 bases; junction bases not matched to a gene: 10. Germline lookup yields CDR1 SGHTA and CDR2 FQGNSA. CDR3 sequence reads: CASSNPTGVAGYTF. CDR3 in DNA: TGTGCCAGCAGCAACCCCACAGGGGTGGCTGGCTACACCTTC.

V gene TRBV9 combines with J gene TRBJ2-3, with 10 positions matching TRBD2. Trimming at V came to 0 bases and at J to 4 bases, leaving 5 bases not matched to a gene. This CDR3 is built from 16 residues. The germline CDR1 and CDR2 sequences are SGDLS and YYNGEE. CDR3 sequence (DNA): TGTGCCAGCAGCGTAGGACCTAGCGGGGGTTCAGATACGCAGTATTTT. Translating gives CASSVGPSGGSDTQYF.

CDR3 amino acids: CASSHPPRQGGGGAETDTQYF. The CDR3 DNA sequence: TGCGCCAGCAGTCACCCCCCCCGACAGGGAGGCGGGGGGGCCGAGACAGATACGCAGTATTTT. This chain connects TRBV23-1 to TRBJ2-3; 9 bases match TRBD2. TRBV23-1 is designated an ORF whose function remains uncertain. The trim removed 3 bases at V and 3 bases at J, leaving 22 bases unmatched. There are 21 residues in the CDR3.

The chain recombines TRBV7-3 with TRBJ2-3; a weak D match, TRBD1 (6 bases). The CDR3 length is 15 residues. V lost 5 bases and J lost 2, with 14 bases in between. Per the germline V gene, CDR1 is SGHTA and CDR2 is FQGTGA. CDR3 sequence reads: CASSQLGAFTDTQYF. Here the CDR3 DNA reads TGTGCCAGCAGCCAATTGGGGGCTTTCACAGATACGCAGTATTTT. The complete variable domain, with remaining parts taken from reference TRBV7-3 and TRBJ2-3, reads GAGVSQTPSNKVTEKGKYVELRCDPISGHTALYWYRQSLGQGPEFLIYFQGTGAADDSGLPNDRFFAVRPEGSVSTLKIQRTERGDSAVYLCASSQLGAFTDTQYFGPGTRLTVL.

V is TRBV29-1 and J is TRBJ1-2, with a weak D call TRBD1 (6 bases). V dropped 4 bases and J dropped 6 bases, with 15 bases sitting between them. The germline gives CDR1 SQVTM, CDR2 ANQGSEA. There are 13 residues in the CDR3. Here the CDR3 DNA reads TGCAGCGTTGCTTTAACAGGGCCCCATGGCTACACCTTC. Protein product: CSVALTGPHGYTF.

The genes are TRBV14 and TRBJ1-4; tentative D call: TRBD1 (5 bases). Trimming took off 1 base at V and 5 bases at J, with 5 bases between the two ends. From germline, CDR1 is SGHDN and CDR2 FVKESK. The CDR3 runs to 13 residues. The CDR3 DNA follows: TGTGCCAGCAGCCAAGGACAGAATGAAAAACTGTTTTTT. Encoded protein: CASSQGQNEKLFF.

The V and J genes are TRBV18 and TRBJ1-3; D gene ambiguous. V lost 3 bases and J lost 8, with 5 bases in between. The germline V gene has CDR1 KGHSH and CDR2 LQKENI. The CDR3 is 11 residues long. In DNA form, the CDR3 reads TGTGCCAGCTCACCCGGGGACACCATATATTTT. Translating it yields CASSPGDTIYF. The full variable domain, in which reference TRBV18 and TRBJ1-3 provide the parts outside the CDR3, is NAGVMQNPRHLVRRRGQEARLRCSPMKGHSHVYWYRQLPEEGLKFMVYLQKENIIDESGMPKERFSAEFPKEGPSILRIQQVVRGDSAAYFCASSPGDTIYFGEGSWLTVV.

This clone has just one count. The chain uses TRBV7-3 and TRBJ1-1; D is ambiguous. Germline CDR1 reads SGHTA; CDR2 reads FQGTGA. The CDR3 contains 13 residues. Trimming pared 5 bases from V and 0 bases from J, leaving 7 bases between. The DNA of the CDR3 is TGTGCCAGCAGCCCCGGGTTGAACACTGAAGCTTTCTTT. Protein: CASSPGLNTEAFF.